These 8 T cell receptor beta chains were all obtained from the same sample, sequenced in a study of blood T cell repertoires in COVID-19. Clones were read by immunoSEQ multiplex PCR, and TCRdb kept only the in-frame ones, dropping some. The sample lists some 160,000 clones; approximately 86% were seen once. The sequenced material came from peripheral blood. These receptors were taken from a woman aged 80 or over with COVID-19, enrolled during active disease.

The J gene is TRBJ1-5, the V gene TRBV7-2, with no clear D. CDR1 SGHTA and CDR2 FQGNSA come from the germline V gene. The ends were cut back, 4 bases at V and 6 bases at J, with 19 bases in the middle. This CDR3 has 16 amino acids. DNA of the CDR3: TGTGCCAGCAGCTCACGCTTAGGCGGGAGGGCTCAGCCCCAGCATTTT. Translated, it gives CASSSRLGGRAQPQHF.

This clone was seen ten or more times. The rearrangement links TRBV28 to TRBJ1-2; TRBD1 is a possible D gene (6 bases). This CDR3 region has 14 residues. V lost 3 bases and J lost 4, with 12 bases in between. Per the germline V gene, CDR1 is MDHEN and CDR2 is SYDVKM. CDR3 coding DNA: TGTGCCAGCAGTTTGCCGACACAGGGCTATGGCTACACCTTC. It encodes CASSLPTQGYGYTF.

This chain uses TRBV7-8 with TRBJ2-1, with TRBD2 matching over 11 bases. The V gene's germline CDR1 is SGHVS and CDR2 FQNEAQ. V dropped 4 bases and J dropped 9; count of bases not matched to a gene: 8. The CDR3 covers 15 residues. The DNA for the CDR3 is TGTGCCAGCAGCTCATTAGCGGGAGGGCCTAGTGAGCAGTTCTTC. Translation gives CASSSLAGGPSEQFF.

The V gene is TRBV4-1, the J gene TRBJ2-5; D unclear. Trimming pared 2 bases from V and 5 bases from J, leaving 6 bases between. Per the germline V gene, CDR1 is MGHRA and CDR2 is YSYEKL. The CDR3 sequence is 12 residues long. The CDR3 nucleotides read TGCGCCAGCAGCCAAAACGAGGAGACCCAGTACTTC. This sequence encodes CASSQNEETQYF.

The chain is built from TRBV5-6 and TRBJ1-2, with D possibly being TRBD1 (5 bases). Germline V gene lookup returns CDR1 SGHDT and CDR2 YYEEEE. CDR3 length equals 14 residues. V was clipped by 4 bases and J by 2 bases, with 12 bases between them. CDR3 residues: CASSPDISNYGYTF. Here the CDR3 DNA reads TGTGCCAGCAGCCCGGACATTTCAAACTATGGCTACACCTTC.

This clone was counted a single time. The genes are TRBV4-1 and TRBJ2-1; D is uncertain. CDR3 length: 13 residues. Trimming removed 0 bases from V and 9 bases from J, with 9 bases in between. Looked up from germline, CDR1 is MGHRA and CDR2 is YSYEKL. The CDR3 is CASSQEPWLEQFF. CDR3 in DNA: TGCGCCAGCAGCCAAGAACCGTGGCTTGAGCAGTTCTTC.

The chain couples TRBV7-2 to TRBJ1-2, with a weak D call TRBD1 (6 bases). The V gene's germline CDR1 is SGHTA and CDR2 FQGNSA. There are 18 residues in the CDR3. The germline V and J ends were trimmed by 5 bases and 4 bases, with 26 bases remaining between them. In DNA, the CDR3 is TGTGCCAGCAGCGCGACGGGACATGCTCGATTCCTGACCTATGGCTACACCTTC. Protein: CASSATGHARFLTYGYTF.

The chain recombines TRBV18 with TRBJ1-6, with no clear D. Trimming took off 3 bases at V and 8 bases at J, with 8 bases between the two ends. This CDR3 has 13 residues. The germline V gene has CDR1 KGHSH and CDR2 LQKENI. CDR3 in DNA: TGTGCCAGCTCACCGAACAAAGATTCACCCCTCCACTTT. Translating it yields CASSPNKDSPLHF.